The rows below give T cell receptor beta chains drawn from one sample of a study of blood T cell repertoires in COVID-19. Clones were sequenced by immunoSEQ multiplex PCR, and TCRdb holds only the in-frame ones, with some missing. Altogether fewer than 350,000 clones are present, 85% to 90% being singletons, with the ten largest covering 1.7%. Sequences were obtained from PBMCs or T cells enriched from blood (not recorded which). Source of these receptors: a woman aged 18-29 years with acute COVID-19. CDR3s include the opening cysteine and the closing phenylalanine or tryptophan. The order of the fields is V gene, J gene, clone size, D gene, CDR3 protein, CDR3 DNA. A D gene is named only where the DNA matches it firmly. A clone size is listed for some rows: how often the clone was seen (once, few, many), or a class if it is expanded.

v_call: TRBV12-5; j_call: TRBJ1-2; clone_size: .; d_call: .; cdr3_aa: CASGLVPEILVNGYTF; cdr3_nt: TGTGCTAGTGGTTTGGTACCCGAAATCTTAGTGAATGGCTACACCTTC
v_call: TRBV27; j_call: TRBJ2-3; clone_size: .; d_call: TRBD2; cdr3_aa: CASSHGTSGDTQYF; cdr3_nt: TGTGCCAGCAGTCACGGGACTAGCGGAGATACGCAGTATTTT
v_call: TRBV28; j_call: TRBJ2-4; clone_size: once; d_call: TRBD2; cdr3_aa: CASSLRREGPKNIQYF; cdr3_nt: TGTGCCAGCAGTTTGCGGCGGGAGGGCCCCAAAAACATTCAGTACTTC
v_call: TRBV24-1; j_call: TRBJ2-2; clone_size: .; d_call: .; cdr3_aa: CATTGFENTGELFF; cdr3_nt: TGTGCCACCACGGGGTTTGAAAACACCGGGGAGCTGTTTTTT
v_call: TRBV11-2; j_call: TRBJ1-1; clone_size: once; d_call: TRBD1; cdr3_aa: CASSRPGQARSTEAFF; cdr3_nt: TGTGCCAGCAGCAGACCGGGACAGGCGAGAAGCACTGAAGCTTTCTTT
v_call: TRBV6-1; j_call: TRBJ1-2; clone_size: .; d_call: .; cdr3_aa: CASSEYQVNYGYTF; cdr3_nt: TGTGCCAGCAGTGAATATCAGGTTAACTATGGCTACACCTTC
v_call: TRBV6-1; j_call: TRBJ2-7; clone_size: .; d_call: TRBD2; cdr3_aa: CASSERTSGRFFHEQYF; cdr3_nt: TGTGCCAGCAGTGAGAGGACTAGCGGGAGGTTTTTTCACGAGCAGTACTTC
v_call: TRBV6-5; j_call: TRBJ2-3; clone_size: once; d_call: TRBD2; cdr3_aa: CASSYRLAGTDTQYF; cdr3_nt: TGTGCCAGCAGTTACCGGCTAGCGGGGACAGATACGCAGTATTTT
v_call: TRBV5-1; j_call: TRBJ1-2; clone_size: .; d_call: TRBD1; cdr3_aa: CASSWGTGRYGYTF; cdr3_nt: TGCGCCAGCAGTTGGGGGACAGGGCGATATGGCTACACCTTC
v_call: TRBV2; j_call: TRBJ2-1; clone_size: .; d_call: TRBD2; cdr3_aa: CASRSGGPYNEQFF; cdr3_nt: TGTGCCAGCAGAAGCGGGGGCCCATACAATGAGCAGTTCTTC
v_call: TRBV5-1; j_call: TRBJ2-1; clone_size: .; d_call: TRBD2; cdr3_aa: CASSGAGVRNEQFF; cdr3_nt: TGCGCCAGCAGCGGGGCGGGAGTGAGGAATGAGCAGTTCTTC
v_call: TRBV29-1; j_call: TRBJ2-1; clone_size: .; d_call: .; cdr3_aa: CSVHRLRTTHNEQFF; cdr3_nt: TGCAGCGTTCACCGACTTCGAACCACCCACAATGAGCAGTTCTTC
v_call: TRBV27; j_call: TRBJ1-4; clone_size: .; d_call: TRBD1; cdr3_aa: CASSPTGQGPDGKLFF; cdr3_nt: TGTGCCAGCAGTCCTACGGGACAGGGCCCCGACGGGAAACTGTTTTTT
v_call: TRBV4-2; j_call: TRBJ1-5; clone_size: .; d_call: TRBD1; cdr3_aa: CASSQGTGSQPQHF; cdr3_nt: TGTGCCAGCAGCCAAGGGACAGGGAGCCAGCCCCAGCATTTT
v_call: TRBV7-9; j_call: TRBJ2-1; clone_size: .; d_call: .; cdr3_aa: CASSLASDEQFF; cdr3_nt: TGTGCCAGCAGCTTAGCTTCCGATGAGCAGTTCTTC
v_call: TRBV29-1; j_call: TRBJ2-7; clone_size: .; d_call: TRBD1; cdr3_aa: CSAGQGKDYEQYF; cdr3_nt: TGCAGCGCTGGACAGGGGAAGGACTACGAGCAGTACTTC
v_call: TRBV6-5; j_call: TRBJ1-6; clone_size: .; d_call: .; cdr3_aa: CASSAVGGRNSPLHF; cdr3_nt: TGTGCCAGCAGCGCGGTTGGTGGTAGAAATTCACCCCTCCACTTT
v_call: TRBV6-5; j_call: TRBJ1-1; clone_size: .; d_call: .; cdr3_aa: CASMRLTEAFF; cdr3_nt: TGTGCCAGCATGAGGCTCACTGAAGCTTTCTTT
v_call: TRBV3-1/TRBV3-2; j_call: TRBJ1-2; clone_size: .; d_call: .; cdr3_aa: CASSRGWTDYGYTF; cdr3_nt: TGTGCCAGCAGCCGGGGGTGGACAGACTATGGCTACACCTTC
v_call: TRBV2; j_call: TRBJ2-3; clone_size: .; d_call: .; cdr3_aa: CASREDLTDTQYF; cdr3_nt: TGTGCCAGCAGGGAGGATCTCACAGATACGCAGTATTTT
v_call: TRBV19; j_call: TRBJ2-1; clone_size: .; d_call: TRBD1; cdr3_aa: CASSGTGGPYNEQFF; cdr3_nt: TGTGCCAGTAGTGGAACAGGGGGTCCCTACAATGAGCAGTTCTTC
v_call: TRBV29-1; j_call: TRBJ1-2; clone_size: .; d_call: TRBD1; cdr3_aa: CSVRTGIVMGYTF; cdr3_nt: TGCAGCGTCCGGACAGGGATCGTTATGGGCTACACCTTC
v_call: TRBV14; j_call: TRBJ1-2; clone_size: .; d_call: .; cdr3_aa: CASSQAPSAPGVYGYTF; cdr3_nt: TGTGCCAGCAGCCAAGCCCCCAGTGCCCCAGGCGTCTATGGCTACACCTTC
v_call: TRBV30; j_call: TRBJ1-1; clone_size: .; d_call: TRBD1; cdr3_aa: CAWSKQLRGAFF; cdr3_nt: TGTGCCTGGAGTAAGCAGCTCAGGGGGGCTTTCTTT
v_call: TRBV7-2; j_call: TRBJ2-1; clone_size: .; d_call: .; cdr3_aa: CASSSGFRVSNEQFF; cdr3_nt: TGTGCCAGCAGCTCCGGCTTCAGGGTAAGCAATGAGCAGTTCTTC
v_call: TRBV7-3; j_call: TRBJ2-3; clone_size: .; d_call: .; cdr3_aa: CASSRIPTSPTGTDTQYF; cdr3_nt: TGTGCCAGCAGCCGAATCCCTACCTCCCCAACCGGCACAGATACGCAGTATTTT
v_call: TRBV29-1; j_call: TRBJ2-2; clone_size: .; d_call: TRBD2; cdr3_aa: CSVQDPQGLAGTGELFF; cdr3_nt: TGCAGCGTTCAAGATCCCCAGGGACTAGCTGGCACCGGGGAGCTGTTTTTT
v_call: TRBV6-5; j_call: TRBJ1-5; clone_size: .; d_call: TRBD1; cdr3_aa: CASRLRQGHQPQHF; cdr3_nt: TGTGCCAGCAGGCTAAGACAGGGTCATCAGCCCCAGCATTTT
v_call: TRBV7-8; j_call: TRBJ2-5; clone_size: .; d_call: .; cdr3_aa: CASSLFGSETQYF; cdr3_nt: TGTGCCAGCAGCTTATTCGGTTCAGAGACCCAGTACTTC
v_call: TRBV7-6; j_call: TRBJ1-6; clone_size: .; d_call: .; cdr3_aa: CASSRTEVSAPLHF; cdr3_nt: TGTGCCAGCTCCCGGACGGAGGTGTCGGCACCCCTCCACTTT
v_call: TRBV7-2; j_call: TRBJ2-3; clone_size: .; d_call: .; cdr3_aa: CASSLTLVGDTQYF; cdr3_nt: TGTGCCAGCAGCTTAACCCTAGTAGGCGATACGCAGTATTTT
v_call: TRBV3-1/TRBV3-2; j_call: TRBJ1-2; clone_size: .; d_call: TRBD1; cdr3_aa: CASSQDIRGAYGYTF; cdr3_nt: TGTGCCAGCAGCCAAGATATCAGGGGGGCTTATGGCTACACCTTC
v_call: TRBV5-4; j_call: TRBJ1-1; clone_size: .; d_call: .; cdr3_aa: CASSWGGRALAEAFF; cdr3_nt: TGTGCCAGCAGCTGGGGGGGTAGGGCTTTGGCTGAAGCTTTCTTT
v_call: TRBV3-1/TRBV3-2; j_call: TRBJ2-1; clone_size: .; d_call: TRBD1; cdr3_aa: CASSPTHGQGKQFF; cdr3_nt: TGTGCCAGCAGCCCAACCCATGGACAGGGGAAACAGTTCTTC
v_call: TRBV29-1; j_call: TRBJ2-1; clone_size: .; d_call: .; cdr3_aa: CSVDPTRTGNEQFF; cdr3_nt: TGCAGCGTTGACCCAACGCGTACGGGAAATGAGCAGTTCTTC
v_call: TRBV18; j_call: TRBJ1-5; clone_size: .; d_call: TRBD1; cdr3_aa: CASSPWGQVSNQPQHF; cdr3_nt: TGTGCCAGCTCACCATGGGGACAGGTGAGCAATCAGCCCCAGCATTTT
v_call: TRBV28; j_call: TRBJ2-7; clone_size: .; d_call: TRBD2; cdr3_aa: CASSLMGLPYEQYF; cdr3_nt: TGTGCCAGCAGTTTAATGGGACTACCCTACGAGCAGTACTTC
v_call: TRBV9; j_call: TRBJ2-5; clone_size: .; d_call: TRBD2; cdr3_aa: CASTGPTWASGILNQETQYF; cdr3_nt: TGTGCCAGCACCGGACCGACCTGGGCTAGCGGGATTCTTAACCAAGAGACCCAGTACTTC
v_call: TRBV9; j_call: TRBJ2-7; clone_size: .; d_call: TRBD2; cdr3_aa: CASSVGGSTYEQYF; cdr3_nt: TGTGCCAGCAGCGTAGGCGGGAGCACCTACGAGCAGTACTTC
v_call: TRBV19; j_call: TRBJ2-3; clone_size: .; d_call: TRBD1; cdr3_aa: CASSRLGQGARSTDTQYF; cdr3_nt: TGTGCCAGTAGTCGTCTTGGACAGGGGGCGCGGAGCACAGATACGCAGTATTTT
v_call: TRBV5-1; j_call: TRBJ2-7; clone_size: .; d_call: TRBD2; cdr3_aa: CASSRRGLAEAYEQYF; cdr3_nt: TGCGCCAGCAGCCGAAGGGGACTAGCGGAGGCCTACGAGCAGTACTTC
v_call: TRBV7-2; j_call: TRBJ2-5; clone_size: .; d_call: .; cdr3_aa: CASSLVRETQYF; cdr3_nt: TGTGCCAGCAGCTTAGTACGGGAGACCCAGTACTTC
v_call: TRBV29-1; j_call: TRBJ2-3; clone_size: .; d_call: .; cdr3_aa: CSAGQPTDTQYF; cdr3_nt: TGCAGCGCTGGACAGCCAACAGATACGCAGTATTTT
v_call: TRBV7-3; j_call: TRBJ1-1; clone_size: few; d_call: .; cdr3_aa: CASSPGQHTEAFF; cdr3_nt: TGTGCCAGCAGCCCCGGACAGCACACTGAAGCTTTCTTT
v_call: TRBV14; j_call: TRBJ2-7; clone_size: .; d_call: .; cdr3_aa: CASSQLGGSSYEQYF; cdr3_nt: TGTGCCAGCAGCCAATTGGGAGGTAGCTCCTACGAGCAGTACTTC
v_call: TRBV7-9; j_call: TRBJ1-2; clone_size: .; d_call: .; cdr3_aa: CASSPSFFGTTERHYGYTF; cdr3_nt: TGTGCCAGCAGCCCCAGCTTCTTTGGGACAACCGAGAGGCACTATGGCTACACCTTC
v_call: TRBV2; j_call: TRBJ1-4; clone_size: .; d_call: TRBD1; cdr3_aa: CASSLTGVTEKLFF; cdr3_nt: TGTGCCAGCAGTTTGACAGGGGTTACTGAAAAACTGTTTTTT